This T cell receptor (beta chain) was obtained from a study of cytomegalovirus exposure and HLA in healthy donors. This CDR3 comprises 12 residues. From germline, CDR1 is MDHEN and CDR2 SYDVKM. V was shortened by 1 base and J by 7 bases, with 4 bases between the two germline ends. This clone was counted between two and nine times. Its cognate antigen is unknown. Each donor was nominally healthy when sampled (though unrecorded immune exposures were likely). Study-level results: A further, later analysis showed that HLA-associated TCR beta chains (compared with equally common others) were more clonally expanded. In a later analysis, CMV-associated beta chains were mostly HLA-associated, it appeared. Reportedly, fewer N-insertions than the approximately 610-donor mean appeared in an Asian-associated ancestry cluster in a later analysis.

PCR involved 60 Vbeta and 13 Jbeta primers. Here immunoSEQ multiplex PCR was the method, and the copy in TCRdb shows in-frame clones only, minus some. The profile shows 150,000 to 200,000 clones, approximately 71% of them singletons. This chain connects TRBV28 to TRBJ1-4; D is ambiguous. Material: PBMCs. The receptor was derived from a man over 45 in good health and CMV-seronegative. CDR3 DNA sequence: TGTGCCAGCAGTTTATCGGGTGAAAAACTGTTTTTT. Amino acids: CASSLSGEKLFF.